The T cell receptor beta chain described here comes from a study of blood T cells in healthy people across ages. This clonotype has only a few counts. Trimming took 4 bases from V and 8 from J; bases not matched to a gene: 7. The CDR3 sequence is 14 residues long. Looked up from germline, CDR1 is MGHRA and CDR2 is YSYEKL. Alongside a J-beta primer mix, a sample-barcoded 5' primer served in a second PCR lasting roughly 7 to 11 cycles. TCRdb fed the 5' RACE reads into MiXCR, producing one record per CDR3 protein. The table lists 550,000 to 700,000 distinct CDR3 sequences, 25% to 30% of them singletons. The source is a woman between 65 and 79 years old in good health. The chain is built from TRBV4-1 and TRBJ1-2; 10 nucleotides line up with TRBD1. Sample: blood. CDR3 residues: CASSLSGTGEGYTF. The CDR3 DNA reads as TGCGCCAGCAGCCTTTCCGGGACAGGGGAGGGCTACACCTTC.